Following are 24 T cell receptor beta chains from one sample sequenced in a study of blood T cell repertoires in COVID-19. Here immunoSEQ multiplex PCR was the method, and the copy in TCRdb shows in-frame clones only, minus some. The sample contains under 300,000 clones, around 86% of which appear only once. The sequencing sample was made of PBMCs or T cells enriched from blood (not recorded which). These receptors came from a man younger than 30 who had recovered from COVID-19.

The chain combines TRBV5-4 with TRBJ2-1; 7 bases are a match to TRBD1. Germline CDR1 is SGHNT and CDR2 is YYREEE (reference sequence). The CDR3 sequence is 17 residues long. V shed 4 bases and J 0 bases; nucleotides not matched to a gene: 10. In DNA form, the CDR3 reads TGTGCCAGCAGCAAGGAAGGGGGCGGGCACTCCTACAATGAGCAGTTCTTC. It codes for CASSKEGGGHSYNEQFF.

The chain uses TRBV27 and TRBJ1-1, with D perhaps matching TRBD1 (6 bases). V was clipped by 0 bases and J by 4 bases, with 18 bases between them. The CDR3 has 17 amino acids. Germline values: CDR1 MNHEY, CDR2 SMNVEV (reference sequence). The CDR3 is CASSLSARIRGTTEAFF. The CDR3 region has the DNA TGTGCCAGCAGTTTATCGGCTAGAATTAGGGGGACCACTGAAGCTTTCTTT.

The chain employs TRBV29-1 and TRBJ2-1; 10 bases map to TRBD2. With 2 bases clipped from V and 10 bases from J, the junction kept 11 bases outside the gene matches. Germline V gene data show CDR1 as SQVTM and CDR2 as ANQGSEA. CDR3 size: 15 residues. The CDR3, as DNA: TGCAGCGTTGAAACCTCCGGGACTAGCGTCCCCGAGCAGTTCTTC. It yields the protein CSVETSGTSVPEQFF.

This CDR3 is CASTGDRSTFHF. CDR3 nucleotides: TGTGCCAGCACCGGAGACAGGAGCACTTTCCACTTT. The chain uses TRBV5-4 and TRBJ1-6, with D possibly matching TRBD1 (6 bases). The CDR3 runs to 12 residues. Trimming took 6 bases from V and 17 from J, leaving 18 bases between them. CDR1 is SGHNT, CDR2 YYREEE, per germline (reference sequence).

This clone was found a few times. The gene calls are TRBV7-8 and TRBJ1-5, with D tentatively TRBD1 (6 bases). CDR1 is SGHVS and CDR2 is FQNEAQ in the germline V gene. Deletions cut 3 bases from V and 4 bases from J, with 13 bases between. The CDR3 consists of 15 residues. Here the CDR3 DNA reads TGTGCCAGCAGCTTCACACAGGGACGGAATCAGCCCCAGCATTTT. This sequence encodes CASSFTQGRNQPQHF.

The V call is TRBV25-1, the J call TRBJ2-3; maybe TRBD1 (6 bases). Trimming pared 4 bases from V and 1 base from J, leaving 6 bases between. The CDR3 sequence is 13 residues long. Germline V gives CDR1 MGHDK, CDR2 SYGVNS. The CDR3 loop reads CASSGQGTDTQYF. The CDR3, as DNA: TGTGCCAGCAGTGGACAGGGCACAGATACGCAGTATTTT.

The chain employs TRBV12-5 and TRBJ2-5; TRBD1 aligns across 11 bases. V dropped 3 bases and J dropped 0; count of bases not matched to a gene: 3. This CDR3 is 16 amino acids long. Germline CDR1 and CDR2: LGHNT and FRNRAP. CDR3 amino acids: CASGLGDRGNQETQYF. The CDR3 DNA follows: TGTGCTAGTGGTTTAGGGGACAGGGGGAACCAAGAGACCCAGTACTTC.

A note on this clone: One end of the junction varies from germline; a read error may be responsible. The V call is TRBV7-7, the J call TRBJ2-2, with TRBD1 matching 7 bases. This CDR3 region has 15 residues. Germline values: CDR1 SSHAT, CDR2 FNYEAQ (reference sequence). DNA for the CDR3: TGTGCTAGCAGCCCTCGGACAGGCCTCACCGGGGAGCTGTTTTTT. This sequence encodes CASSPRTGLTGELFF. The complete variable domain, with remaining parts taken from reference TRBV7-7 and TRBJ2-2, reads GAGVSQSPRYKVTKRGQDVTLRCDPISSHATLYWYQQALGQGPEFLTYFNYEAQPDKSGLPSDRFSAERPEGSISTLTIQRTEQRDSAMYRCASSPRTGLTGELFFGEGSRLTVL.

The chain recombines TRBV21-1 with TRBJ2-1; the tabulated D call, TRBD2, remains unverified against the DNA. TRBV21-1 is a pseudogene. CDR3 length: 16 amino acids. The CDR3 reads CASSPRGDPTYNEQFF. CDR3 coding DNA: TGTGCCAGCAGCCCCCGGGGTGACCCCACCTACAATGAGCAGTTCTTC.

The chain couples TRBV5-1 to TRBJ2-7; D possibly corresponds to TRBD1 (6 bases). Trimming removed 1 base at V and 1 base at J, with 15 bases between. Germline-derived CDR1 and CDR2 are SGHRS and YFSETQ. The CDR3 has 16 amino acids. The CDR3 sequence is CASSLSETGSSYEQYF. CDR3 DNA: TGCGCCAGCAGCTTGAGCGAGACAGGTTCTTCCTACGAGCAGTACTTC.

This rearrangement joins TRBV18 to TRBJ2-7, with TRBD2 identical over 10 bases. Trimming cost V 3 bases and J 0 bases; bases outside gene matches: 2. The length of the CDR3 is 15 residues. The germline V gene encodes CDR1 KGHSH and CDR2 LQKENI. The CDR3 DNA reads as TGTGCCAGCTCACCTAGCGGGGGGAGCTCCTACGAGCAGTACTTC. Protein sequence: CASSPSGGSSYEQYF.

The chain carries TRBV5-4 and TRBJ1-1; D gene uncertain. V lost 4 bases and J lost 1, with 8 bases in between. The CDR3 consists of 13 residues. Germline CDR1 is SGHNT and CDR2 is YYREEE (reference sequence). CDR3 in amino acids: CASSPPGNTEAFF. The CDR3 DNA reads as TGTGCCAGCAGCCCCCCAGGGAACACTGAAGCTTTCTTT.

The chain links TRBV30 to TRBJ2-1; D perhaps matches TRBD2 (5 bases). Germline V gives CDR1 GTSNPN, CDR2 SVGIG (reference sequence). This CDR3 has 15 amino acids. V was trimmed by 4 bases and J by 6 bases, leaving 19 bases between them. CDR3 nucleotide sequence: TGTGCCTGGACCCTACGGGGAGTTCCCCCCAATGAGCAGTTCTTC. Translation: CAWTLRGVPPNEQFF.

The J gene is TRBJ2-7, the V gene TRBV28; D not certain. Per the germline V gene, CDR1 is MDHEN and CDR2 is SYDVKM. The CDR3 is made up of 15 amino acids. Trimming removed 4 bases from V and 0 bases from J, with 13 bases in between. The CDR3 nucleotides read TGTGCCAGCAGTTCAGAACAGTTGCTCTCCTACGAGCAGTACTTC. It specifies CASSSEQLLSYEQYF.

V gene TRBV9 combines with J gene TRBJ1-1; D is uncertain. Deletions cut 4 bases from V and 5 bases from J, with 15 bases between. From germline, CDR1 is SGDLS and CDR2 YYNGEE. The CDR3 spans 14 residues. The chain's CDR3 is CASSLGGYGTEAFF. For the CDR3, the DNA is TGTGCCAGCAGCCTGGGCGGGTATGGAACTGAAGCTTTCTTT. The complete variable domain, with remaining parts taken from reference TRBV9 and TRBJ1-1, reads DSGVTQTPKHLITATGQRVTLRCSPRSGDLSVYWYQQSLDQGLQFLIQYYNGEERAKGNILERFSAQQFPDLHSELNLSSLELGDSALYFCASSLGGYGTEAFFGQGTRLTVV.

This clone was recorded a few times. This rearrangement joins TRBV5-1 to TRBJ2-7, with D hard to call. From germline, CDR1 is SGHRS and CDR2 YFSETQ. V was cut by 4 bases and J by 2 bases, with 7 bases left in between. The CDR3 runs 12 residues. The CDR3 DNA follows: TGCGCCAGCAGCGACACCCCCTACGAGCAGTACTTC. It codes for CASSDTPYEQYF.

The chain has TRBV5-1 and TRBJ1-4, with D perhaps TRBD1 (6 bases). CDR1 SGHRS and CDR2 YFSETQ come from the germline V gene. The V end lost 0 bases, the J end lost 0 bases, and 15 bases lay between the germline ends. The CDR3 totals 18 residues. The CDR3 bases are TGCGCCAGCAGCTTGGTCCCCAGGACAGCGGCAACTAATGAAAAACTGTTTTTT. Its protein is CASSLVPRTAATNEKLFF.

The chain carries TRBV19 and TRBJ2-7; 8 bases match TRBD1. The V segment lost 3 bases and the J segment 7 bases; nucleotides outside the gene matches: 11. The CDR3 covers 15 residues. Germline V gene lookup returns CDR1 LNHDA and CDR2 SQIVND (reference sequence). CDR3 DNA sequence: TGTGCCAGTAGTATCGGGACAGGCTCCTTAAAGGAGCAGTACTTC. Its translation is CASSIGTGSLKEQYF.

In its sample, this clone was seen once. The chain uses TRBV4-1 and TRBJ2-7; 11 nucleotides align to TRBD2. Germline CDR1 reads MGHRA; CDR2 reads YSYEKL. V shed 1 base and J 2 bases; nucleotides not matched to a gene: 7. The CDR3 is made up of 17 amino acids. In nucleotides, the CDR3 is TGCGCCAGCAGCCAAGCCCTACTAGCGGGAGTCCCCTACGAGCAGTACTTC. It codes for CASSQALLAGVPYEQYF.

The chain joins TRBV23-1 to TRBJ1-1; TRBD1 matches at 9 bases. TRBV23-1 is an open reading frame, and its role is uncertain. The CDR3 runs to 22 residues. V was clipped by 0 bases and J by 4 bases; unmatched bases: 24. CDR3 region: CASSQSLSFRPGQGLVRTEAFF. CDR3 sequence (DNA): TGCGCCAGCAGTCAATCCCTCTCTTTCCGGCCGGGACAGGGACTTGTTCGCACTGAAGCTTTCTTT.

The chain is built from TRBV19 and TRBJ2-1; D not resolved. The CDR3 extends over 14 amino acids. Germline V CDR1 and CDR2: LNHDA, SQIVND (reference sequence). The germline V and J ends were trimmed by 3 bases and 0 bases, with 6 bases remaining between them. CDR3 sequence reads: CASSILDSYNEQFF. CDR3 sequence (DNA): TGTGCCAGTAGTATTCTAGACTCCTACAATGAGCAGTTCTTC.

V is TRBV28 and J is TRBJ1-1; 7 bases line up with TRBD1. The CDR3 covers 19 residues. The germline V gene has CDR1 MDHEN and CDR2 SYDVKM. After removal of 0 bases from V and 0 bases from J, the junction contained 13 bases not matched to a gene. The CDR3 spells CASSLWTGSLRGMNTEAFF. The CDR3 DNA is TGTGCCAGCAGTTTATGGACAGGGTCGCTCCGAGGGATGAACACTGAAGCTTTCTTT.

J is TRBJ1-2 and V is TRBV6-1; tentatively, D is TRBD1 (5 bases). The CDR3 runs to 16 residues. Trimming stripped 2 bases from V and 3 bases from J, with 16 bases between. Germline CDR1 and CDR2: MNHNS and SASEGT. CDR3 DNA sequence: TGTGCCAGCAGTGAAAGTCTGGGGGGTGAGTACTATGGCTACACCTTC. Translated, it gives CASSESLGGEYYGYTF.

This clone was recorded once. The chain recombines TRBV5-1 with TRBJ1-2, with 7 bases that match TRBD1. The germline CDR1 and CDR2 sequences are SGHRS and YFSETQ. The CDR3 length is 16 residues. V was clipped by 1 base and J by 7 bases; unmatched bases: 13. CDR3 bases: TGCGCCAGCAGCTTGACCGTCATGGGACAGTTGAGTGGCTACACCTTC. It is translated as CASSLTVMGQLSGYTF.